This TCR beta chain was sequenced for a study of cytomegalovirus exposure and HLA in healthy donors (dated by TCRdb to 2016 to 2017). Some background on the complete study: In an earlier analysis of under 750 of the donors, 250 to 300 Gb of sequence data and 90 million to 130 million unique TCR beta sequences from about 179 million T cells were reported. The study was designed to test whether signatures of past pathogen exposure could be identified by cataloging public T cell receptors. Besides the first cohort of 666 subjects, a separate validation cohort made up of around 120 different subjects was used. Both class I and class II loci were covered by HLA typing, at four-digit resolution. Among the approximately 400 genotyped donors, around 81% belonged to the genetic ancestry cluster associated with self-reported Caucasian donors. The study combined high-throughput TCR immunosequencing, statistical association of individual TCRs with disease status, and machine learning to predict cytomegalovirus infection status. Using immunosequencing, the study profiled T cell repertoires from around 680 subjects and related those repertoires to cytomegalovirus serostatus. Typing coverage varied by locus: roughly 629-640 donors for A, B, C, DRB1 and DQB1; roughly 520 for DQA1; about 590 for DPA1; more than 450 for DPB1. A few DR-DQ haplotypes were treated as single units for association and clustering because of strong linkage in the cohort. In a later genetic analysis, genome-wide SNP genotypes for 398 of the 666 donors were used, and that subset was treated as a discovery cohort. Roughly 300 gigabases of sequencing data and approximately 93 million unique TCR sequences were included in an early release covering about 620 HLA-typed donors. All discovery cohort repertoires had been generated on a single sequencing platform. To study patterns of TCR occurrence, a later analysis re-analyzed previously published TCR beta repertoires from 666 donors and added high-resolution HLA genotyping. Rather than drawing on any new phenotypic data, the later analysis identified candidate immune exposures from TCR beta sequences and the way those sequences occurred across donors. To decide whether each TCR beta V gene segment behaved as functional or pseudogenic, an earlier analysis of nearly 600 of the donors relied on high-throughput TCR beta sequencing. On average, about 200,000 unique TCR beta nucleotide sequences were sequenced per donor among a few hundred genotyped donors of the cohort, with 15% to 20% of those sequences being non-productive. Alongside the repertoire data, information on donor age, sex, ethnicity and CMV serostatus was compiled. Overall study outcomes, separate from this receptor: The study listed approximately 160 TCR beta chains as associated with cytomegalovirus. Linkage disequilibrium might explain the correlated functional status among segregating V segments, but an unknown experimental factor could not be excluded. When HLA alleles, especially DR and DQ, strongly co-occurred, attributing TCR associations to individual alleles was difficult. In a later analysis, several top co-occurrence clusters were reported to appear linked to parvovirus B19, influenza, CMV and Epstein-Barr virus. A further reported finding was that TCR beta sequences accurately predicted the HLA-A and HLA-B alleles for most subjects in the first cohort. This cohort had only TCR beta chains sequenced, and the lack of alpha or paired-chain data limited which features could be detected. Because counts were too low, seventeen rarely observed V segments, including chromosome 9 orphons, were left out of the earlier analysis of a few hundred of the donors. Most TCR sequences were observed very rarely across donors, whereas some public TCRs were present in many individuals. According to a later analysis, TCR association rates differed among HLA loci, with DRB1 alleles showing the most associated TCRs and HLA-C alleles showing the fewest. HLA typing was unavailable for some donors at each locus, so association tests used only the typed subset. According to a later genetic analysis, donors in an Asian-associated ancestry cluster had fewer N-insertions in productive TCRs than the approximately 630-donor mean. The authors suggested that the approach could potentially be generalized to other disease states and immunological phenotypes. V-gene and J-gene trimming of TCR beta chains was associated with a missense DCLRE1C variant in a later genetic analysis, and the association was replicated in an independent cohort. A cluster of highly shared sequence variants was judged likely to represent a technical artifact of the sequencing pipeline. Some IMGT-functional V segments, including TRBV6-2 and TRBV6-3, could not be distinguished by the 87-base-pair reads and were therefore excluded. The classifier was reported to diagnose cytomegalovirus status with high specificity and sensitivity in both the original cohort and the validation cohort. In an earlier analysis of approximately 590 of the donors, most TCR beta V segments appeared in productive rearrangements about 90% or about 30% of the time, broadly matching IMGT annotations. Three of the identified cytomegalovirus-associated TCR beta chains were confirmed in vitro to be specific for cytomegalovirus antigens. The only immune exposure information available for the cohort was CMV serostatus. Roughly uniform sequencing depth across donors was assumed in presence/absence analyses, although this assumption may not hold. Compared with equally common non-associated chains, HLA-associated TCR beta chains in a later analysis were more clonally expanded and had lower generation probabilities. Specific HLA alleles were associated with more than 15,000 TCR beta sequences at a false discovery rate of 0.05 in a later analysis. Most CMV-associated TCR beta chains appeared to be HLA-restricted in a later analysis, and the HLA associations seemed to be driven largely by CMV exposure.

Library preparation used the immunoSEQ multiplex PCR assay. For the multiplex PCR, a mixture combining 60 forward primers for TCR Vbeta segments and 13 reverse primers for TCR Jbeta segments was used. A multiplex PCR assay on genomic DNA amplified the CDR3 region of rearranged TCR beta genes. The amplified TCR beta libraries were sequenced on the Illumina HiSeq System as 87-base-pair reads. In the paper's pipeline: In a later analysis, roughly 80 million unique TCR beta chains were counted across the 666 repertoires, and around 10 million of these chains were shared by at least two donors. To remove PCR and sequencing errors, raw reads were error-corrected and collapsed into unique sequences using a nearest-neighbor algorithm that merged closely related sequences. To assign V, D and J gene segments, CDR3 sequences were aligned to IMGT reference sequences. For a sequence to be retained, a match of at least six nucleotides to both a V gene segment and a J gene segment was required. A rearrangement was called productive if the CDR3 had no stop codons and remained in frame with V and J, and every other rearrangement was called non-productive. Following IMGT convention, CDR3 was defined as the stretch from the second conserved V-encoded cysteine to the conserved J-encoded phenylalanine. The earlier analysis of some 550 of the donors excluded any sequence lacking an unambiguous match to a single V gene segment. In an earlier analysis of 450 to 750 of the donors, a V segment was called functional when productive rearrangements were above 56.7%, and segregating when the standard deviation between donors exceeded 5%. A statistical classification framework was built to diagnose cytomegalovirus status from the catalog of TCR beta chain sequences. A later analysis assigned V and J genes by comparing TCR nucleotide sequences with IMGT/GENE-DB human TR gene sequences. In a later analysis, CDR3 sequences and most-parsimonious VDJ recombination scenarios were assigned using the TCRdist pipeline. In a later analysis, every TCR beta chain was defined by the combination of its CDR3 amino acid sequence and its V-gene family, and reads without a unique V-gene family were dropped. To address suspected cross-contamination and a sequencing artifact, a later analysis removed several hundred highly shared, low-generation-probability nucleotide sequences. In a later analysis, a clonal expansion index for each public chain was calculated from normalized within-repertoire ranks of inferred template counts. In a later analysis, generation probabilities were computed using a VDJ recombination model fitted to out-of-frame rearrangements, and the results were checked against IGoR. In a later analysis, hypergeometric tests were used to score TCR-TCR, TCR-HLA and TCR-CMV co-occurrence, with a repertoire-size bias correction applied to TCR pairs. In a later analysis, false discovery rates were estimated by permuting HLA or CMV assignments 20 times. In a later analysis, co-occurring TCRs were grouped using DBSCAN, with TCRdist sequence similarity added in when clustering inside HLA-allele-positive subsets. Repertoires with fewer than 30,000 or more than 120,000 public chains, plus five repertoires with anomalous nucleotide sharing, were excluded from co-occurrence clustering. Held by TCRdb, this immuneACCESS table contains in-frame sequences only and omits some clones. Under half of the omission traces to an unresolved V gene where checked; the cause of the rest is unknown. Clone size and the V and J calls come from that table; the DNA yielded D and trimming. For this sample there are approximately 110,000 clones; 60% to 85% appear just once. Roughly 2% of the sample is held by the ten biggest clonotypes.

The CDR3 sequence holds 15 residues, the cysteine and phenylalanine included. Only the CDR3 part of the read is kept: 45 bases, read in frame from the first base. CDR1 and CDR2, looked up from the germline V gene, are SGHTA and FQGNSA. Relative to germline, V is missing 5 bases and J is missing 7 bases, with 14 bases of the junction outside any gene match. The cohort comprised some 730 healthy bone marrow donors. All cohort members were sampled while nominally healthy, although unrecorded immune exposures were likely present. The donor was CMV seronegative and was included in the group of 352 seronegative cohort members. Every donor gave a peripheral blood sample, and the peripheral blood mononuclear cells from that sample were used for TCR beta sequencing. Genomic DNA was extracted from the blood cell samples with the Qiagen DNeasy Blood Extraction Kit. This clone was counted once. Its antigen specificity is not known. No much larger clonotype is one base removed from it; base qualities were not supplied.

This clonotype originated in a man aged 50 or older in good health and CMV-seronegative. The sequenced sample consisted of PBMCs. The sequence links TRBV7-2 to TRBJ2-7; TRBD1 aligns with 7 central bases. The CDR3 is CASSRGRQGPREQYF. The nucleotide sequence is TGTGCCAGCAGCAGGGGGAGACAGGGCCCTCGAGAGCAGTACTTC. Joined to the reference TRBV7-2 and TRBJ2-7 proteins, this CDR3 gives the full variable domain: GAGVSQSPSNKVTEKGKDVELRCDPISGHTALYWYRQSLGQGLEFLIYFQGNSAPDKSGLPSDRFSAERTGGSVSTLTIQRTQQEDSAVYLCASSRGRQGPREQYFGPGTRLTVT.